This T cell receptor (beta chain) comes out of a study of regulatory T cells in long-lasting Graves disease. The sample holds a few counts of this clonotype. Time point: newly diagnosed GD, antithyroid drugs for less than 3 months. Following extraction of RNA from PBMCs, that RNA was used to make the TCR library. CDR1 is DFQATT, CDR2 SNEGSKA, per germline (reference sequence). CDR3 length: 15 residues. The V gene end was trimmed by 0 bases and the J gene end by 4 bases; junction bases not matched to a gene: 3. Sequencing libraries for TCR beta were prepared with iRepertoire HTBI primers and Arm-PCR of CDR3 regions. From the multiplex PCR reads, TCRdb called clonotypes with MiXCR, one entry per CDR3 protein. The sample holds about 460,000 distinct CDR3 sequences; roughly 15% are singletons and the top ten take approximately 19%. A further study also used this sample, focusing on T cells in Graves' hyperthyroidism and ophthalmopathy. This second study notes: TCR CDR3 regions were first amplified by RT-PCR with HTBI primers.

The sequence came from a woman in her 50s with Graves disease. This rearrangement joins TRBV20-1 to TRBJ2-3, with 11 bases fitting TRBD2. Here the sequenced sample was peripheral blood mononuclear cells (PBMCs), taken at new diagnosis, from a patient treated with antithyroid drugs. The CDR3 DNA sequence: TGCAGTGCTAGAGAGTGGGGACTAGCGGCAGATACGCAGTATTTT. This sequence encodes CSAREWGLAADTQYF.